This TCR beta chain originates from a study of cytomegalovirus exposure and HLA in healthy donors. General study points: Later findings reportedly placed an Asian-associated ancestry cluster below the approximately 700-donor mean for N-insertions. It was in a later analysis that TCR association rates were seen to vary by HLA locus, highest for DRB1 and lowest for HLA-C. Within the data, a cluster of highly shared sequence variants was likely a sequencing artifact.

Primers: 60 Vbeta forward and 13 Jbeta reverse. Libraries were prepared by immunoSEQ multiplex PCR; TCRdb keeps only in-frame clonotypes and omits some of them. Altogether 300,000 or so clones are present, around four fifths being singletons, with the ten largest covering 1.5% to 2%. Only one count was recorded for this clone. The antigen remains unidentified. The CDR3 covers 13 residues. Germline-derived CDR1 and CDR2 are GTSNPN and SVGIG (reference sequence). After removal of 4 bases from V and 6 bases from J, the junction contained 1 base not matched to a gene. The chain joins TRBV30 to TRBJ2-2; 11 bases map to TRBD2. The origin of this receptor is a woman in her forties in good health and CMV-seropositive. The sample was PBMCs. The CDR3 DNA reads TGTGCCTGGAAACTAGCGGGAGCCGGGGAGCTGTTTTTT. This codes for CAWKLAGAGELFF. Based on the CDR3 plus reference TRBV30 and TRBJ2-2, the full variable domain is SQTIHQWPATLVQPVGSPLSLECTVEGTSNPNLYWYRQAAGRGLQLLFYSVGIGQISSEVPQNLSASRPQDRQFILSSKKLLLSDSGFYLCAWKLAGAGELFFGEGSRLTVL.